The source of this T cell receptor beta chain is a study of blood T cell repertoires in COVID-19. Study summary: Whether acute or convalescent, the COVID-19 samples came from the United States, Italy and Spain. From T cells, B-cell-depleted T cells, or PBMCs came the material, which was cDNA or gDNA.

The table lists this clone with a few counts. Trimming cost V 7 bases and J 10 bases; bases outside gene matches: 7. Germline values: CDR1 MNHEY, CDR2 SVGAGI. This CDR3 has 13 residues. In the original workflow: By means of reference gene primer amplification, nucleated cell counts were estimated. TCRdb's table, derived via immunoSEQ multiplex PCR, lists solely in-frame clones and lacks some. Clone size and V and J calls were adopted from that table, with D and trimming inferred from the DNA. The top ten hold 20% to 25% of the sample, which has some 94,000 clones, roughly 72% seen once. The receptor's source is a woman aged 60-75 years in a cohort sampled during active or convalescent COVID-19. The sequencing sample was made of peripheral blood. The rearrangement uses TRBV6-5 and TRBJ1-6; 7 bases line up with TRBD1. The CDR3 DNA reads as TGTGCCAGCACTAAGGGGGCAGCCTCACCCCTCCACTTT. The encoded protein is CASTKGAASPLHF.